Listed below are T cell receptor beta chains from one sample, sequenced in a study of cytomegalovirus exposure and HLA in healthy donors. Profiled with immunoSEQ multiplex PCR; TCRdb holds only in-frame clones, not every one. The sample gives approximately 80,000 clones, 70% to 85% of which show up once; around 22% is in the top ten. Sample: PBMCs. The receptors come from a man aged 25 to 40 in good health and CMV-seropositive. Both conserved end residues are part of each CDR3. Each record gives: D gene, V gene, J gene, clone size, CDR3 protein, CDR3 DNA. The D gene is left open where the match is weak. A clone size is listed for some rows: how often the clone was seen (once, few, many), or a class if it is expanded.

d_gene: TRBD2; v_gene: TRBV7-9; j_gene: TRBJ2-7; abundance: -; CDR3aa: CASSLGVAGISYEQYF; CDR3nt: TGTGCCAGCAGCCTGGGGGTAGCGGGAATTTCCTACGAGCAGTACTTC
d_gene: TRBD1; v_gene: TRBV4-1; j_gene: TRBJ2-5; abundance: -; CDR3aa: CASSHRQGQETQYF; CDR3nt: TGCGCCAGCAGCCACAGACAGGGCCAAGAGACCCAGTACTTC
d_gene: -; v_gene: TRBV18; j_gene: TRBJ1-4; abundance: -; CDR3aa: CASSPKQASTNEKLFF; CDR3nt: TGTGCCAGCTCACCTAAACAGGCCTCCACTAATGAAAAACTGTTTTTT
d_gene: TRBD1; v_gene: TRBV18; j_gene: TRBJ1-5; abundance: -; CDR3aa: CASSPAAGGRNQPQHF; CDR3nt: TGTGCCAGCTCACCGGCGGCAGGGGGTCGCAATCAGCCCCAGCATTTT
d_gene: TRBD1; v_gene: TRBV7-9; j_gene: TRBJ1-2; abundance: once; CDR3aa: CASSRVGQGLDGYTF; CDR3nt: TGTGCCAGCAGCCGCGTGGGACAGGGGTTAGATGGCTACACCTTC
d_gene: -; v_gene: TRBV25-1; j_gene: TRBJ1-1; abundance: few; CDR3aa: CASSGREGTEAFF; CDR3nt: TGTGCCAGCAGTGGGAGGGAGGGAACTGAAGCTTTCTTT
d_gene: -; v_gene: TRBV11-1; j_gene: TRBJ2-7; abundance: -; CDR3aa: CASSPSSGTPTYEQYF; CDR3nt: TGTGCCAGCAGCCCGTCATCCGGGACACCGACCTACGAGCAGTACTTC
d_gene: TRBD2; v_gene: TRBV5-4; j_gene: TRBJ2-1; abundance: -; CDR3aa: CASSFGRLDPPNEQFF; CDR3nt: TGTGCCAGCAGCTTCGGGAGGCTAGACCCTCCGAATGAGCAGTTCTTC
d_gene: TRBD1; v_gene: TRBV19; j_gene: TRBJ1-1; abundance: -; CDR3aa: CASSWQGAPNTEAFF; CDR3nt: TGTGCCAGTAGTTGGCAGGGGGCCCCGAACACTGAAGCTTTCTTT
d_gene: -; v_gene: TRBV28; j_gene: TRBJ2-7; abundance: -; CDR3aa: CASQSGAPPFRSYEQYF; CDR3nt: TGTGCCAGCCAGTCAGGCGCCCCACCTTTCCGCTCCTACGAGCAGTACTTC